These 29 T cell receptor beta chains came from one sample sequenced in a study of blood T cells in healthy people across ages. With a J-beta primer mix and a sample-barcoded 5' primer, a second PCR ran 7 to 11 cycles. TCRdb analysed the 5' RACE reads with MiXCR anew, one entry per CDR3 protein. This table holds about 1 million distinct CDR3 sequences, around 25% found once. These data also featured in a second study, about T cells of mothers and their children.

Sample: blood. These receptors were taken from a girl aged 2-10 years in good health.

V is TRBV2 and J is TRBJ2-3; D possibly corresponds to TRBD1 (6 bases). V lost 8 bases to trimming and J lost 0 bases, with 15 bases between them. Germline-derived CDR1 and CDR2 are SNHLY and FYNNEI. The CDR3 is 15 amino acids. CDR3 in amino acids: CASSRNGQSTDTQYF. For the CDR3, the DNA is TGTGCCAGCTCTCGGAACGGACAGAGCACAGATACGCAGTATTTT.

About this clonotype itself: Likely a read error: the CDR3 ends without its conserved phenylalanine or tryptophan. The DNA is left out, because the CDR3 cannot be placed on it with certainty; the CDR3 is given as TCRdb lists it. This chain connects TRBV20-1 to TRBJ2-5; the table's D call TRBD1 went unverified against the DNA. From germline, CDR1 is DFQATT and CDR2 SNEGSKA (reference sequence). Counting both end residues, the CDR3 totals 12 amino acids. This chain's CDR3 is CSALGVSYTFGS.

This clonotype appeared a few times. This chain uses TRBV7-2 with TRBJ2-7; maybe TRBD2 (5 bases). This CDR3 contains 14 residues. V lost 2 bases to trimming and J lost 2 bases, with 10 bases between them. Germline V gives CDR1 SGHTA, CDR2 FQGNSA. The CDR3 DNA follows: TGTGCCAGCAGCTTACAGGAGGCGACCTACGAGCAGTACTTC. Protein: CASSLQEATYEQYF.

The chain is built from TRBV4-3 and TRBJ2-1; D uncertain. The germline V gene has CDR1 LGHNA and CDR2 YSLEER. The V and J ends lost 1 base and 4 bases respectively, with 5 bases between them. The CDR3 runs to 13 residues. The CDR3 loop is CASSQARYNEQFF. DNA for the CDR3: TGCGCCAGCAGCCAAGCGCGGTACAATGAGCAGTTCTTC.

J is TRBJ1-2 and V is TRBV12-3 or TRBV12-4; TRBD1 agrees at 7 bases. V was clipped by 6 bases and J by 8 bases; unmatched bases: 9. The CDR3 is made up of 13 amino acids. In nucleotides, the CDR3 is TGTGCCAGCAGGGTGACAGGGAGGAGGGGCTACACCTTC. Its protein is CASRVTGRRGYTF.

There are a few counts of this clonotype. V usage is TRBV12-5 and J usage is TRBJ1-1, with a weak D call TRBD1 (5 bases). Germline V gene lookup returns CDR1 LGHNT and CDR2 FRNRAP. This CDR3 contains 15 residues. Deletions cut 1 base from V and 5 bases from J, with 14 bases between. The CDR3 spells CASGLENWGETEAFF. CDR3 in DNA: TGTGCTAGTGGTTTGGAAAACTGGGGGGAGACTGAAGCTTTCTTT.

The CDR3 sequence: CASSLTSGREDEQFF. The CDR3 DNA is TGTGCCAGCAGCTTGACTAGCGGGAGAGAGGATGAGCAGTTCTTC. V is TRBV5-5 and J is TRBJ2-1, with TRBD2 matching 11 bases. V shed 1 base, J shed 8 bases, and the junction held 5 bases outside the gene matches. The germline gives CDR1 SGHKS, CDR2 YYEKEE (reference sequence). The CDR3 extends over 15 amino acids.

V is TRBV2 and J is TRBJ2-5; D is ambiguous. Trimming took 7 bases from V and 2 from J, leaving 17 bases between them. Germline-derived CDR1 and CDR2 are SNHLY and FYNNEI. This CDR3 comprises 15 residues. DNA of the CDR3: TGTGCCAGCACAATGAGTAGGGCGGCGCAAGAGACCCAGTACTTC. It specifies CASTMSRAAQETQYF.

For this clonotype: A clone one base away is much larger, so this may be a read error. This chain connects TRBV29-1 to TRBJ2-7, with D unresolved. Trimming took off 4 bases at V and 0 bases at J, with 7 bases between the two ends. The CDR3 has 12 residues. CDR1 and CDR2 (germline): SQVTM, ANQGSEA. The chain's CDR3 is CSVGVGSYEQYF. For the CDR3, the DNA is TGCAGCGTTGGAGTGGGCTCCTACGAGCAGTACTTC.

CDR3 residues: CASTNRDRHGELFF. The CDR3 DNA reads TGTGCCAGCACCAATCGGGACAGACATGGGGAGCTGTTTTTT. J is TRBJ2-2 and V is TRBV2, with TRBD1 matching over 7 bases. Trimming cost V 7 bases and J 8 bases; bases outside gene matches: 10. CDR3 size: 14 residues. Germline V gene data show CDR1 as SNHLY and CDR2 as FYNNEI.

The V call is TRBV5-4, the J call TRBJ2-1; the D is unclear. V was cut by 2 bases and J by 5 bases, with 11 bases left in between. CDR1 and CDR2 from the germline V gene are SGHNT and YYREEE (reference sequence). This CDR3 contains 14 residues. CDR3 sequence: CASSLTNSNNEQFF. CDR3 sequence (DNA): TGTGCCAGCAGCTTAACAAACAGTAACAATGAGCAGTTCTTC.

In this sample, this clonotype turned up a few times. The rearrangement joins TRBV5-8 to TRBJ2-5; D perhaps matches TRBD2 (5 bases). The J call may be wrong; the DNA end is better matched by TRBJ2-7. In germline, CDR1 is SGHTS, CDR2 YDEGEE. This CDR3 has 14 amino acids. CDR3 DNA sequence: TGTGCCAGCAGCCACGGACTGGCGGCCTACGAGCAGTACTTC. Its protein is CASSHGLAAYEQYF.

This clonotype showed up just a few times. The chain has TRBV3-1 and TRBJ2-5; possibly TRBD2 for D (6 bases). The J call may be wrong; the DNA end is better matched by TRBJ2-1. The length of the CDR3 is 14 residues. Germline CDR1 reads LGHDT; CDR2 reads YNNKEL (reference sequence). The CDR3: CASSQVAGGNEQFF. In nucleotides, the CDR3 is TGTGCCAGCAGCCAAGTAGCCGGGGGCAATGAGCAGTTCTTC.

The CDR3 here is CSARGTSGRPSLDHEQYF. The CDR3 nucleotides read TGCAGTGCTAGAGGGACTAGCGGGAGACCCTCCCTAGACCACGAGCAGTACTTC. This chain connects TRBV20-1 to TRBJ2-5; 13 bases match TRBD2. TRBJ2-7 explains the end of the DNA better; the J call may be wrong. Germline lookup yields CDR1 DFQATT and CDR2 SNEGSKA (reference sequence). This CDR3 is 18 amino acids long.

This rearrangement joins TRBV13 to TRBJ2-5, with TRBD1 as a possible D gene (5 bases). The CDR3 runs to 15 residues. From germline, CDR1 is PRHDT and CDR2 FYEKMQ (reference sequence). Between the trimmed V and J ends, which lost 3 bases and 5 bases, there was a span of 16 bases. The CDR3 DNA sequence: TGTGCCAGCAGCTTCAATTGGGGCTCCTCTGAGACCCAGTACTTC. This gives the protein CASSFNWGSSETQYF.

This clonotype was counted only a few times. The rearrangement joins TRBV7-2 to TRBJ2-5, with D unresolved. The DNA end is a closer match to TRBJ2-7, so the J assignment may be wrong. Looked up from germline, CDR1 is SGHTA and CDR2 is FQGNSA. The length of the CDR3 is 16 residues. The CDR3 nucleotides read TGTGCCAGCAGCTTAGGCGCCGGGCAAACTTCCTACGAGCAGTACTTC. It codes for CASSLGAGQTSYEQYF.

V is TRBV10-3 and J is TRBJ2-4, with D perhaps being TRBD1 or TRBD2 (5 bases each). The germline V gene encodes CDR1 ENHRY and CDR2 SYGVKD. V was pared by 5 bases and J by 5 bases, with 19 bases between. The CDR3 spans 16 residues. The CDR3 DNA is TGTGCCATCAGTCGGGACCGCGAACTACCTCAAAACATTCAGTACTTC. The encoded protein is CAISRDRELPQNIQYF.

The chain has TRBV20-1 and TRBJ1-3; no clear D gene. Germline loops: CDR1 DFQATT, CDR2 SNEGSKA (reference sequence). The CDR3 has 11 residues. The V gene lost 6 bases and the J gene lost 3 bases, with 6 bases spanning the gap. CDR3 DNA: TGCAGTGCCGACCTTGGAAACACCATATATTTT. Its protein product is CSADLGNTIYF.

The chain is built from TRBV24-1 and TRBJ1-5; D uncertain. The V end was cut by 2 bases, the J end by 5 bases, with 6 bases between. This CDR3 contains 13 residues. CDR1 KGHDR and CDR2 SFDVKD come from the germline V gene. CDR3: CATSDSGYQPQHF. CDR3 bases: TGTGCCACCAGTGATTCCGGCTATCAGCCCCAGCATTTT.

The chain combines TRBV4-2 with TRBJ2-1; 13 positions agree with TRBD2. Per the germline V gene, CDR1 is LGHNA and CDR2 is YNFKEQ. This CDR3 has 15 amino acids. Unmatched junction bases numbered 4, after V lost 3 bases and J lost 8 bases. Here the CDR3 reads CASSHRLAGGDEQFF. CDR3 nucleotide sequence: TGTGCCAGCAGCCACCGACTAGCGGGGGGTGATGAGCAGTTCTTC.

This clonotype occurred a few times. The chain carries TRBV6-5 and TRBJ1-1; TRBD1 aligns across 7 bases. The V segment lost 10 bases and the J segment 12 bases; nucleotides outside the gene matches: 8. Germline assignment: CDR1 MNHEY and CDR2 SVGAGI. CDR3 length: 10 amino acids. CDR3 nucleotides: TGTGCCACAAGGGGGCCGTGGACTTTCTTT. It specifies CATRGPWTFF.

The chain has TRBV20-1 and TRBJ2-1, with D perhaps being TRBD1 or TRBD2 (6 bases each). CDR3 length: 12 residues. Trimming pared 0 bases from V and 7 bases from J, leaving 7 bases between. Germline V gene lookup returns CDR1 DFQATT and CDR2 SNEGSKA (reference sequence). This chain's CDR3 is CSAREGGNEQFF. CDR3 sequence (DNA): TGCAGTGCTAGAGAAGGGGGGAATGAGCAGTTCTTC.

In the case of this clonotype: Since the CDR3 does not end with the conserved phenylalanine or tryptophan, this likely comes from a read error. The DNA is left out, because the CDR3 cannot be placed on it with certainty; the CDR3 is given as TCRdb lists it. This rearrangement joins TRBV28 to TRBJ2-7. The CDR3 spans 8 residues, counting both ends. The germline gives CDR1 MDHEN, CDR2 SYDVKM. The CDR3 is CASSLRFH.

The V gene is TRBV18, the J gene TRBJ2-7; 9 nucleotides line up with TRBD1. Per germline, CDR1 KGHSH and CDR2 LQKENI. The trim removed 2 bases at V and 7 bases at J, leaving 9 bases unmatched. The CDR3 sequence is 15 residues long. The chain's CDR3 is CASSPLGGDRGEQYF. The CDR3 DNA follows: TGTGCCAGCTCACCATTGGGGGGAGACAGGGGGGAGCAGTACTTC.

V is TRBV6-2 or TRBV6-3 and J is TRBJ2-5, with D hard to call. V lost 0 bases, J lost 5 bases, and 7 bases lay in between. This CDR3 is built from 13 residues. Germline-derived CDR1 and CDR2 are MNHEY and SVGEGT. CDR3: CASSYSTWETQYF. CDR3 coding DNA: TGTGCCAGCAGTTACTCGACTTGGGAGACCCAGTACTTC.

The chain combines TRBV20-1 with TRBJ2-7; no definite D call. Germline V gene sequence: CDR1 DFQATT, CDR2 SNEGSKA (reference sequence). Trimming left V 0 bases short and J 3 bases short, with 15 bases between. CDR3 length: 15 amino acids. DNA for the CDR3: TGCAGTGCTAGAGATTTGAAAGGGCAGAACTACGAGCAGTACTTC. This translates into CSARDLKGQNYEQYF.

This clonotype came up a few times. The V call is TRBV20-1, the J call TRBJ2-7; 8 bases are a match to TRBD2. Germline trimming cut 3 bases from V and 1 base from J; bases unmatched to any gene: 5. The germline CDR1 and CDR2 sequences are DFQATT and SNEGSKA (reference sequence). The CDR3 totals 14 residues. The CDR3 spells CSARVAGGSYEQYF. The DNA of the CDR3 is TGCAGTGCTAGGGTTGCGGGAGGTTCCTACGAGCAGTACTTC.

The J gene is TRBJ2-5, the V gene TRBV5-1; TRBD2 matches 10 bases. V trimming: 6 bases; J trimming: 5 bases; junction bases outside the gene matches: 10. Per germline, CDR1 SGHRS and CDR2 YFSETQ. The CDR3 extends over 15 amino acids. The CDR3 sequence is CASIKDSGRKETQYF. DNA for the CDR3: TGCGCCAGCATCAAGGATAGCGGGAGGAAGGAGACCCAGTACTTC.

J is TRBJ1-5 and V is TRBV9; D remains unclear. This CDR3 spans 13 amino acids. V was pared by 7 bases and J by 1 base, with 9 bases between. CDR1 is SGDLS, CDR2 YYNGEE, per germline. CDR3 amino acids: CASALGSNQPQHF. The CDR3 bases are TGTGCCAGCGCACTGGGGAGCAATCAGCCCCAGCATTTT.